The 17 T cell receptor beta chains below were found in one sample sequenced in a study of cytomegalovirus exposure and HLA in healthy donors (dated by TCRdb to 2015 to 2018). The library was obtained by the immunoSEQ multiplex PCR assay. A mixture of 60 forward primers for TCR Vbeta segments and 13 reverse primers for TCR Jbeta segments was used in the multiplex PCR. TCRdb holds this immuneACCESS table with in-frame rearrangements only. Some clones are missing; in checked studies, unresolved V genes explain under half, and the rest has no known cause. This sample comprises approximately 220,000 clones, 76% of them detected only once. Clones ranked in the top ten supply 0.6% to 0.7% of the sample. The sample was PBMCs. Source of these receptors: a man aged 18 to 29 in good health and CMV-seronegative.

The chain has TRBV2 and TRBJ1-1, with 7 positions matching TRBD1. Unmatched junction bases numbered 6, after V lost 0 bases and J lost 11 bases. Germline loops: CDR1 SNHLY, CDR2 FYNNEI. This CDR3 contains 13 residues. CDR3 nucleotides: TGTGCCAGCAGTGAAGCGAGGGGGCGGGTGGCTTTCTTT. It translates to CASSEARGRVAFF. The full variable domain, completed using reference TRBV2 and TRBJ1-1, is EPEVTQTPSHQVTQMGQEVILRCVPISNHLYFYWYRQILGQKVEFLVSFYNNEISEKSEIFDDQFSVERPDGSNFTLKIRSTKLEDSAMYFCASSEARGRVAFFGQGTRLTVV.

In DNA, the CDR3 is TGCAGCGTCTGGGGGGGCATGAACACTGAAGCTTTCTTT. It encodes CSVWGGMNTEAFF. This chain joins TRBV29-1 and TRBJ1-1; weak D call: TRBD1 (6 bases). V shed 6 bases and J shed 0 bases, with 11 bases lying between them. Germline CDR1 and CDR2: SQVTM and ANQGSEA. The CDR3 is 13 amino acids.

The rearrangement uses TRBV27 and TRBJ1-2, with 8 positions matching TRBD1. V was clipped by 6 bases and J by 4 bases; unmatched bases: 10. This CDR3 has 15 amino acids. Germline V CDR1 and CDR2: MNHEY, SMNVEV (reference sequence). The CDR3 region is CASSLYPGQAYGYTF. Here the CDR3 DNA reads TGTGCCAGCAGCCTTTACCCGGGACAGGCCTATGGCTACACCTTC.

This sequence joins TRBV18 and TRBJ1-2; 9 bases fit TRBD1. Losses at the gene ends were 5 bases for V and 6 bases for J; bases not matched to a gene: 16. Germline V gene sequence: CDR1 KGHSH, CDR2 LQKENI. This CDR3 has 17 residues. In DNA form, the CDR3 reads TGTGCCAGCTCAAAGCGAGAATTCACAGGGGGCCACGATGGCTACACCTTC. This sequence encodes CASSKREFTGGHDGYTF.

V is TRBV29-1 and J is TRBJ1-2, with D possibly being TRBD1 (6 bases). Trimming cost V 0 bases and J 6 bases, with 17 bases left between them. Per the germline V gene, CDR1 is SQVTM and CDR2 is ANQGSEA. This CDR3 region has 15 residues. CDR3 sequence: CSVEDLLGTPNGYTF. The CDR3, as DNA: TGCAGCGTTGAAGACCTCCTCGGGACACCGAATGGCTACACCTTC.

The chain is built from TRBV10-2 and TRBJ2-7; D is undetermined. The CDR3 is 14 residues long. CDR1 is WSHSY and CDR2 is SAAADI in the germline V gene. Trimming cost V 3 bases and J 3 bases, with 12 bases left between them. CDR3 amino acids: CASSDSTDFYEQYF. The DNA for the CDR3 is TGCGCCAGCAGTGATTCCACAGATTTCTACGAGCAGTACTTC.

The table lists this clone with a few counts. CDR3 coding DNA: TGTGCCAGCAGCCCTCGACAGGGGTTTGACACTGAAGCTTTCTTT. Its protein is CASSPRQGFDTEAFF. This chain joins TRBV27 and TRBJ1-1, with 8 bases aligning to TRBD1. Germline CDR1 and CDR2: MNHEY and SMNVEV (reference sequence). The CDR3 extends over 15 amino acids. Trimming took 6 bases from V and 3 from J; bases not matched to a gene: 9.

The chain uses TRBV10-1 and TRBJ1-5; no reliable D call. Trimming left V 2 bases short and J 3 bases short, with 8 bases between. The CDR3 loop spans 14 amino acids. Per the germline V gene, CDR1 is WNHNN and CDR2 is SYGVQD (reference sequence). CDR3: CASSEQVSNQPQHF. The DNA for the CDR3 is TGCGCCAGCAGTGAGCAGGTATCCAATCAGCCCCAGCATTTT.

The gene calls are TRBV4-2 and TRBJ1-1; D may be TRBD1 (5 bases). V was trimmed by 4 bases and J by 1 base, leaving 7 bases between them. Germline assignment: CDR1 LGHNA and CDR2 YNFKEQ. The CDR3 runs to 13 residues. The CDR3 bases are TGTGCCAGCAGCCTCGGACAGAACACTGAAGCTTTCTTT. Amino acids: CASSLGQNTEAFF.

In DNA, the CDR3 is TGTGCCAGCAGTTTATCCCAGGGGCATCAGCCCCAGCATTTT. Protein: CASSLSQGHQPQHF. The V gene is TRBV28, the J gene TRBJ1-5, with D perhaps TRBD1 (6 bases). CDR3 length equals 14 residues. Germline values: CDR1 MDHEN, CDR2 SYDVKM. The V end lost 1 base, the J end lost 5 bases, and 9 bases lay between the germline ends.

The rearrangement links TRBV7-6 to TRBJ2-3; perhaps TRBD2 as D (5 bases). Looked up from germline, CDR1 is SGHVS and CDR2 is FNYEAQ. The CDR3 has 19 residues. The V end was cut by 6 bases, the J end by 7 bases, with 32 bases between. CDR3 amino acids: CASRRSPYGRGDRVNTQYF. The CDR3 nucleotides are TGTGCCAGCAGACGAAGCCCCTACGGTCGGGGAGACCGGGTGAATACGCAGTATTTT. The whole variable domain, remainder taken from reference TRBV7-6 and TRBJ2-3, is GAGVSQSPRYKVTKRGQDVALRCDPISGHVSLYWYRQALGQGPEFLTYFNYEAQQDKSGLPNDRFSAERPEGSISTLTIQRTEQRDSAMYRCASRRSPYGRGDRVNTQYFGPGTRLTVL.

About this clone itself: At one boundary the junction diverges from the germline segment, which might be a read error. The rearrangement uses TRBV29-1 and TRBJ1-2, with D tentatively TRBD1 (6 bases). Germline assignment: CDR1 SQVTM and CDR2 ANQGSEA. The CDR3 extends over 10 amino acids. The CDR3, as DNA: TGCAGCGTGGTCACCGGGACATCCTCCTTC. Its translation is CSVVTGTSSF.

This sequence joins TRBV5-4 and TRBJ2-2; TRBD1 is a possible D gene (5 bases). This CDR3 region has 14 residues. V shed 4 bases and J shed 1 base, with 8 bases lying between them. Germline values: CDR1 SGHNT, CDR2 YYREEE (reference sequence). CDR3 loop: CASSPQGNTGELFF. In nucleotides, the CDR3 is TGTGCCAGCAGCCCGCAGGGGAACACCGGGGAGCTGTTTTTT.

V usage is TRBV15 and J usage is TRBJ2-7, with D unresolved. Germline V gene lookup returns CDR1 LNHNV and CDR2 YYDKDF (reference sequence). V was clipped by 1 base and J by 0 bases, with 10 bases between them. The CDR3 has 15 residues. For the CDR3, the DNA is TGTGCCACCAGCAGAGTTCGGAGTACCTCCTACGAGCAGTACTTC. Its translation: CATSRVRSTSYEQYF.

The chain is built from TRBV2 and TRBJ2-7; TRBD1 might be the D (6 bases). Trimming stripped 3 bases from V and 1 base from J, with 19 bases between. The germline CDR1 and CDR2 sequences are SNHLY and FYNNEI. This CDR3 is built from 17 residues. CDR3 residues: CASSDVFMSGASYEQYF. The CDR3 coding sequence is TGTGCCAGCAGTGACGTATTCATGTCAGGGGCTTCCTACGAGCAGTACTTC.

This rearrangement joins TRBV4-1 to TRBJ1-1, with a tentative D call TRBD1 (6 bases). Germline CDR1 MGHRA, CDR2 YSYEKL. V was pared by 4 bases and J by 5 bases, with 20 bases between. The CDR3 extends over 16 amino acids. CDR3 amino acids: CASSRGTAGAVTEAFF. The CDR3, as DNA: TGCGCCAGCAGCCGAGGCACCGCGGGGGCGGTAACTGAAGCTTTCTTT.

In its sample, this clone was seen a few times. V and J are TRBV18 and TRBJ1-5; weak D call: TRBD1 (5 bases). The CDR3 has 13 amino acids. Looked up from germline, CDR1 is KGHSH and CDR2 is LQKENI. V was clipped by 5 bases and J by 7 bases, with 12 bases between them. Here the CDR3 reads CASSDGARQPQHF. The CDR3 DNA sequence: TGTGCCAGCTCAGATGGGGCCAGGCAGCCCCAGCATTTT.